This TCR beta chain comes out of a study of healthy donors' naive CD4 and CD8 T cells. This CDR3 has 17 residues. V lost 5 bases to trimming and J lost 2 bases; unmatched junction nucleotides: 9. Germline loops: CDR1 SGHAT, CDR2 FQDESV (reference sequence). A linear amplification protocol produced the TCR libraries from about 0.45 ug of total RNA. TCRdb reanalysed the reads using MiXCR and keeps one entry per CDR3 protein. The sample lists roughly 200,000 distinct CDR3 sequences, nearly 75% occurring once. This clonotype was sampled from a pool of human donors in good health; the sample pools cells from several healthy donors. Sequencing was carried out using naive CD4+ and CD8+ T cells sorted from blood, pooled from several donors. This sequence joins TRBV11-1 and TRBJ2-1, with 10 bases that match TRBD2. The CDR3 bases are TGTGCCAGCAGCCACCGGGGACTAGCGAAACCCTACAATGAGCAGTTCTTC. Encoded protein: CASSHRGLAKPYNEQFF. The whole variable domain, remainder taken from reference TRBV11-1 and TRBJ2-1, is EAEVAQSPRYKITEKSQAVAFWCDPISGHATLYWYRQILGQGPELLVQFQDESVVDDSQLPKDRFSAERLKGVDSTLKIQPAELGDSAMYLCASSHRGLAKPYNEQFFGPGTRLTVL.